Listed below are T cell receptor beta chains from one sample, sequenced in a study of beta chain features in type 1 diabetes. This table comes from immunoSEQ multiplex PCR, and its TCRdb copy is limited to in-frame clones, with some not included. This table holds 250,000 to 350,000 clones, approximately 11% found once. Material: naive CD4+ T cells from blood. These receptors were obtained from a woman aged 25 to 39 in good health. The CDR3 runs from the conserved cysteine through the conserved F or W. Each record gives: clone size, D gene, V gene, J gene, CDR3 DNA, CDR3 protein. A D gene is named only where the DNA matches it firmly. Expanded clones get a size class; other rows say once, few or many, or leave the size out.

.	TRBD1	TRBV6-6	TRBJ2-2	TGTGCCAGCAGTTTGGGACAGGGGGAAGGCGGGGAGCTGTTTTTT	CASSLGQGEGGELFF
few	.	TRBV15	TRBJ2-4	TGTGCCACCAGCAGAGATGGTCGGTCGGCCAAAAACATTCAGTACTTC	CATSRDGRSAKNIQYF
.	TRBD2	TRBV6-5	TRBJ2-3	TGTGCCTCAACGAGGCTAGCGGGAGGTCCAGATACGCAGTATTTT	CASTRLAGGPDTQYF
.	.	TRBV6-5	TRBJ2-6	TGTGCCAGCAGTTTCCGGGACATGGCTGGGGCCAACGTCCTGACTTTC	CASSFRDMAGANVLTF
.	.	TRBV29-1	TRBJ2-5	TGCAGCGTTACAGCTAAGGGGATCGAGACCCAGTACTTC	CSVTAKGIETQYF
.	TRBD1	TRBV5-8	TRBJ1-5	TGTGCCAGCAGCTTGAGACAGGGGAATCAGCCCCAGCATTTT	CASSLRQGNQPQHF
.	.	TRBV7-9	TRBJ2-3	TGTGCCAGCAGCCTAACCGGGACAAACACAGATACGCAGTATTTT	CASSLTGTNTDTQYF
few	.	TRBV28	TRBJ1-1	TGTGCCAGCACCCCCCCAACGCCGCGGACTGAAGCTTTCTTT	CASTPPTPRTEAFF
.	.	TRBV28	TRBJ2-1	TGTGCCAGCAGACCGACCGGGACAAATAGTTACAATGAGCAGTTCTTC	CASRPTGTNSYNEQFF
few	TRBD1	TRBV28	TRBJ2-7	TGTGCCAGCAGTCCGGGACAGACGACCTACGAGCAGTACTTC	CASSPGQTTYEQYF
.	TRBD1	TRBV11-3	TRBJ2-6	TGTGCCAGCAGCTTGGGACAGACTGGGGCCAACGTCCTGACTTTC	CASSLGQTGANVLTF
few	TRBD1	TRBV5-4	TRBJ1-1	TGTGCCAGCAGCTCAGGACAGGATGGGAACACTGAAGCTTTCTTT	CASSSGQDGNTEAFF
few	TRBD1	TRBV29-1	TRBJ2-7	TGCAGCGTTGAAGCGGGGACAGGGGCTACCTACGAGCAGTACTTC	CSVEAGTGATYEQYF
few	TRBD2	TRBV27	TRBJ2-1	TGTGCCAGCAGTTCCCCAGGGAGGGCACACAATGAGCAGTTCTTC	CASSSPGRAHNEQFF
few	TRBD1	TRBV28	TRBJ2-1	TGTGCCAGCAGCGAAGGACAGGTCCCCGAGCAGTTCTTC	CASSEGQVPEQFF
.	.	TRBV5-1	TRBJ2-7	TGCGCCAGCAGCTTGACAGGGTCTCACGAGCAGTACTTC	CASSLTGSHEQYF
.	TRBD1	TRBV4-2	TRBJ1-2	TGTGCCAGCAGCCGGCAGGGGGAAGGCGGCTACACCTTC	CASSRQGEGGYTF
few	TRBD1	TRBV7-9	TRBJ1-1	TGTGCCAGCAGCCAAGGACAGGGGTTCACTGAAGCTTTCTTT	CASSQGQGFTEAFF
.	.	TRBV18	TRBJ1-1	TGTGCCAGCTCACCAGCACTCATGAACACTGAAGCTTTCTTT	CASSPALMNTEAFF
.	TRBD2	TRBV18	TRBJ2-7	TGTGCCAGCTCACCAGGCCAGGCGGGAGGGCCAAGGAACGAGCAGTACTTC	CASSPGQAGGPRNEQYF
few	.	TRBV15	TRBJ1-4	TGTGCCACCAGCAGACCGACAGGCCGGTCTCTGTTTTTT	CATSRPTGRSLFF
.	.	TRBV25-1	TRBJ1-4	TGTGCCAGCAGTGATCTAACAGCAACTAATGAAAAACTGTTTTTT	CASSDLTATNEKLFF
few	TRBD1	TRBV5-1	TRBJ2-7	TGCGCCAGCAGTTCACCGGGACAGCTCTACGAGCAGTACTTC	CASSSPGQLYEQYF
few	.	TRBV19	TRBJ1-5	TGTGCCAGTAGTATACTAGAGAATCAGCCCCAGCATTTT	CASSILENQPQHF
.	.	TRBV5-4	TRBJ1-1	TGTGCCAGCAGCTCCACAGGGTACGGCACTGAAGCTTTCTTT	CASSSTGYGTEAFF
.	TRBD2	TRBV15	TRBJ2-1	TGTGCCACCAGCAGAACTAGCGGGAACTACAATGAGCAGTTCTTC	CATSRTSGNYNEQFF
few	TRBD2	TRBV9	TRBJ2-1	TGTGCCAGCAGCGTGACTAGCAGCTACAATGAGCAGTTCTTC	CASSVTSSYNEQFF
.	.	TRBV18	TRBJ1-1	TGTGCCAGCTCACCAACAGGCGACTTTGAAGCTTTCTTT	CASSPTGDFEAFF
few	TRBD1	TRBV5-6	TRBJ1-5	TGTGCCAGCAGCTTATACCGGGACAGGGGGAGCAATCAGCCCCAGCATTTT	CASSLYRDRGSNQPQHF
.	TRBD2	TRBV19	TRBJ2-7	TGTGCCAGTAGTACGACTAGCGGGAGATACGAGCAGTACTTC	CASSTTSGRYEQYF
few	TRBD2	TRBV13	TRBJ2-3	TGTGCCAGCAGTCACACTAGCGGGAGGGCCCGGTCGTCAGATACGCAGTATTTT	CASSHTSGRARSSDTQYF
few	TRBD1	TRBV5-1	TRBJ2-7	TGCGCCAGCAGCTTGTGGACAGGAAAATCCTACGAGCAGTACTTC	CASSLWTGKSYEQYF
.	TRBD2	TRBV4-3	TRBJ2-3	TGCGCCAGCAGCCAACTAGCGGGCACAGATACGCAGTATTTT	CASSQLAGTDTQYF
few	.	TRBV19	TRBJ1-1	TGTGCCAGTAGTCGACAGGTACTGAACACTGAAGCTTTCTTT	CASSRQVLNTEAFF
few	TRBD1	TRBV29-1	TRBJ2-1	TGCAGCGTTGGATTAGTTGGGACAGGATCCAATGAGCAGTTCTTC	CSVGLVGTGSNEQFF
few	TRBD1	TRBV5-6	TRBJ1-5	TGTGCCAGCAGCTTGAGGGGACAGGGGGCAGAACAGCCCCAGCATTTT	CASSLRGQGAEQPQHF
.	.	TRBV12-5	TRBJ1-1	TGTGCTAGTGGTAAGGGAGGGGGCACTGAAGCTTTCTTT	CASGKGGGTEAFF
.	TRBD1	TRBV7-9	TRBJ2-7	TGTGCCAGCAGCTCTCCGGGACAGGGTGACGAGCAGTACTTC	CASSSPGQGDEQYF
few	TRBD1	TRBV19	TRBJ2-4	TGTGCCAGTCAACAGGGGGTTACCAAAAACATTCAGTACTTC	CASQQGVTKNIQYF
few	TRBD2	TRBV5-1	TRBJ2-3	TGCGCCAGACAAAGCGGGGAGGCAGATACGCAGTATTTT	CARQSGEADTQYF